The 25 T cell receptor beta chains below come from one sample, sequenced in a study of blood T cell repertoires in COVID-19. Here immunoSEQ multiplex PCR was the method, and the copy in TCRdb shows in-frame clones only, minus some. The table shows 65,000 to 90,000 clones, with about 88% occurring only once. Source material: peripheral blood. These receptors all come from a man aged 50 or older with acute or convalescent COVID-19.

The chain recombines TRBV7-6 with TRBJ2-3, with 8 bases that match TRBD2. V lost 1 base, J lost 0 bases, and 6 bases stayed unmatched. CDR1 SGHVS and CDR2 FNYEAQ come from the germline V gene. This CDR3 spans 17 amino acids. In DNA form, the CDR3 reads TGTGCCAGCAGCTTAGGATCAGCGGGGGCGAGCACAGATACGCAGTATTTT. This encodes CASSLGSAGASTDTQYF.

This chain connects TRBV9 to TRBJ2-1; 15 bases are shared with TRBD2. The CDR3 consists of 19 residues. The J segment lost 7 bases and the V segment lost 4 bases, leaving 15 bases of the junction unmatched. CDR1 is SGDLS, CDR2 YYNGEE, per germline. CDR3 bases: TGTGCCAGCAGCCGACTCGACGCGGGACTAGCGGGGGGCCGGAATGAGCAGTTCTTC. It yields the protein CASSRLDAGLAGGRNEQFF.

The chain links TRBV12-2 to TRBJ2-7; TRBD2 reflects the table's D call only, with no check against the DNA. TRBV12-2 is labeled a pseudogene. This CDR3 spans 18 amino acids. The CDR3 region has the DNA TGTGCAAGTCGCTTAAGGGGACTAGCGGGGGGGCCCGGATACGAGCAGTACTTC. As protein: CASRLRGLAGGPGYEQYF.

The gene calls are TRBV5-4 and TRBJ2-1, with D tentatively TRBD2 (6 bases). Germline-derived CDR1 and CDR2 are SGHNT and YYREEE (reference sequence). Deletions cut 6 bases from V and 6 bases from J, with 22 bases between. The CDR3 has 16 residues. CDR3 amino acids: CASTKTTSTLPNEQFF. The DNA for the CDR3 is TGTGCCAGCACCAAAACAACTAGCACCCTTCCCAATGAGCAGTTCTTC.

V gene TRBV2 combines with J gene TRBJ2-3; possibly TRBD1 for D (6 bases). V was shortened by 11 bases and J by 8 bases, with 14 bases between the two germline ends. Germline V gene lookup returns CDR1 SNHLY and CDR2 FYNNEI. The CDR3 is 11 residues long. CDR3 sequence: CAGTGSRTQYF. CDR3 DNA: TGTGCCGGAACAGGGAGCCGTACGCAGTATTTT.

The J gene is TRBJ1-5, the V gene TRBV11-2, with D hard to call. The CDR3 consists of 14 residues. Germline lookup yields CDR1 SGHAT and CDR2 FQNNGV. V lost 0 bases and J 2 bases, leaving 5 bases between the germline ends. The CDR3 DNA is TGTGCCAGCAGCTTAGACAGGCGCAATCAGCCCCAGCATTTT. As protein: CASSLDRRNQPQHF.

This clone was observed once. The chain recombines TRBV4-2 with TRBJ2-1, with D perhaps matching TRBD2 (5 bases). The V gene's germline CDR1 is LGHNA and CDR2 YNFKEQ. This CDR3 is 15 amino acids long. Deletions cut 4 bases from V and 4 bases from J, with 14 bases between. The CDR3 bases are TGTGCCAGCAGCCCTTTTAACGGGGAATACAATGAGCAGTTCTTC. It encodes CASSPFNGEYNEQFF.

The rearrangement uses TRBV19 and TRBJ1-2; TRBD1 matches 8 bases. Unmatched junction bases numbered 2, after V lost 5 bases and J lost 3 bases. Germline lookup yields CDR1 LNHDA and CDR2 SQIVND (reference sequence). The CDR3 is 13 amino acids. The CDR3 region has the DNA TGTGCCAGTAGTGTGGACAGGGACTATGGCTACACCTTC. It specifies CASSVDRDYGYTF.

This clone was counted only a few times. The chain employs TRBV7-3 and TRBJ1-3, with D perhaps TRBD1 (5 bases). Germline CDR1 reads SGHTA; CDR2 reads FQGTGA. The CDR3 totals 13 residues. The V gene lost 1 base and the J gene lost 8 bases, with 9 bases spanning the gap. The CDR3 region is CASSLIPGDTIYF. CDR3 nucleotides: TGTGCCAGCAGCTTAATCCCGGGGGACACCATATATTTT.

The gene calls are TRBV7-8 and TRBJ1-2, with D possibly TRBD1 on 6 matching bases. The CDR3 has 15 residues. Trimming shortened V by 5 bases and J by 7 bases, and 20 bases separated the two germline ends. The V gene's germline CDR1 is SGHVS and CDR2 FQNEAQ. This CDR3 reads CASSPGTRGSGGYTF. The CDR3 DNA is TGTGCCAGCAGCCCTGGGACAAGAGGGTCAGGTGGCTACACCTTC. The complete variable domain, with remaining parts taken from reference TRBV7-8 and TRBJ1-2, reads GAGVSQSPRYKVAKRGQDVALRCDPISGHVSLFWYQQALGQGPEFLTYFQNEAQLDKSGLPSDRFFAERPEGSVSTLKIQRTQQEDSAVYLCASSPGTRGSGGYTFGSGTRLTVV.

The rearrangement joins TRBV9 to TRBJ1-3; 7 bases match TRBD1. The length of the CDR3 is 15 residues. The trim removed 0 bases at V and 3 bases at J, leaving 3 bases unmatched. Germline loops: CDR1 SGDLS, CDR2 YYNGEE. CDR3 in amino acids: CASSVEGAGGNTIYF. For the CDR3, the DNA is TGTGCCAGCAGCGTAGAGGGGGCGGGTGGAAACACCATATATTTT.

The chain uses TRBV30 and TRBJ1-1; D remains unclear. V dropped 4 bases and J dropped 3 bases, with 15 bases sitting between them. CDR3 length: 14 amino acids. Germline values: CDR1 GTSNPN, CDR2 SVGIG (reference sequence). The CDR3 is CAWKKREGDTEAFF. The CDR3 coding sequence is TGTGCCTGGAAAAAGCGGGAGGGAGACACTGAAGCTTTCTTT. Complete variable domain (other parts from reference TRBV30 and TRBJ1-1): SQTIHQWPATLVQPVGSPLSLECTVEGTSNPNLYWYRQAAGRGLQLLFYSVGIGQISSEVPQNLSASRPQDRQFILSSKKLLLSDSGFYLCAWKKREGDTEAFFGQGTRLTVV.

V and J are TRBV18 and TRBJ1-1, with 10 bases matching TRBD1. Trimming took 3 bases from V and 5 from J; bases not matched to a gene: 18. Germline CDR1 and CDR2: KGHSH and LQKENI. The CDR3 length is 19 residues. The CDR3 coding sequence is TGTGCCAGCTCACCCATCCCGACAGGGGGCTCGAGTGGGAGAACTGAAGCTTTCTTT. Encoded protein: CASSPIPTGGSSGRTEAFF.

This clone was picked up one time. This chain connects TRBV7-6 to TRBJ2-7; tentatively, D is TRBD2 (7 bases). This CDR3 region has 16 residues. Between the trimmed V and J ends, which lost 1 base and 3 bases, there was a span of 16 bases. Germline lookup yields CDR1 SGHVS and CDR2 FNYEAQ. The CDR3 is CASSLEFRGANYEQYV. The CDR3 DNA follows: TGTGCCAGCAGCTTAGAATTCCGGGGGGCGAACTACGAGCAGTACGTC.

V usage is TRBV18 and J usage is TRBJ2-1, with D possibly TRBD2 on 6 matching bases. CDR1 is KGHSH, CDR2 LQKENI, per germline. V was trimmed by 4 bases and J by 2 bases, leaving 9 bases between them. The CDR3 runs 14 residues. DNA for the CDR3: TGTGCCAGCTCACGGGCTAGCGCCTACAATGAGCAGTTCTTC. Its protein product is CASSRASAYNEQFF.

The table lists this clone with a count of one. This chain joins TRBV3-1 (or the pseudogene TRBV3-2) and TRBJ2-1, with a weak D call TRBD1 (5 bases). The germline V gene has CDR1 LGHDT and CDR2 YNNKEL (reference sequence). Trimming removed 5 bases from V and 8 bases from J, with 7 bases in between. This CDR3 contains 11 residues. The CDR3 sequence is CASSTGDEQFF. The CDR3 DNA reads as TGTGCCAGCAGCACAGGTGATGAGCAGTTCTTC.

This chain connects TRBV6-1 to TRBJ2-2; D call uncertain. The CDR3 has 14 residues. V was cut by 1 base and J by 0 bases, with 3 bases left in between. Looked up from germline, CDR1 is MNHNS and CDR2 is SASEGT. The CDR3 DNA is TGTGCCAGCAGTGAAGGGCCGAACACCGGGGAGCTGTTTTTT. Amino acid sequence: CASSEGPNTGELFF.

This chain links TRBV30 with TRBJ1-3; a weak D match, TRBD1 (5 bases). V dropped 3 bases and J dropped 0 bases, with 12 bases sitting between them. The germline CDR1 and CDR2 sequences are GTSNPN and SVGIG (reference sequence). The CDR3 extends over 15 amino acids. The CDR3 bases are TGTGCCTGGAGCGTCCCAGGGTACTCTGGAAACACCATATATTTT. This sequence encodes CAWSVPGYSGNTIYF. Filled out from reference TRBV30 and TRBJ1-3, the complete variable domain reads SQTIHQWPATLVQPVGSPLSLECTVEGTSNPNLYWYRQAAGRGLQLLFYSVGIGQISSEVPQNLSASRPQDRQFILSSKKLLLSDSGFYLCAWSVPGYSGNTIYFGEGSWLTVV.

This clone was recorded a few times. V usage is TRBV10-3 and J usage is TRBJ1-2; 11 bases match TRBD1. Germline V CDR1 and CDR2: ENHRY, SYGVKD. V shed 7 bases, J shed 2 bases, and the junction held 3 bases outside the gene matches. This CDR3 has 14 residues. As DNA, the CDR3 is TGTGCCATCAATCGGGACAGGGGGAACTATGGCTACACCTTC. Its protein product is CAINRDRGNYGYTF.

This CDR3 reads CASSSGLAGGLFRETQYF. CDR3 bases: TGTGCCAGCAGCTCTGGACTAGCGGGGGGCCTCTTTAGGGAGACCCAGTACTTC. The V call is TRBV13, the J call TRBJ2-5; 14 nucleotides match TRBD2. With 4 bases clipped from V and 5 bases from J, the junction kept 12 bases outside the gene matches. CDR3 length equals 18 residues. The V gene's germline CDR1 is PRHDT and CDR2 FYEKMQ (reference sequence).

This chain links TRBV6-5 with TRBJ1-4; a possible D gene is TRBD1 (6 bases). Looked up from germline, CDR1 is MNHEY and CDR2 is SVGAGI. V lost 5 bases, J lost 8 bases, and 15 bases lay in between. The length of the CDR3 is 14 residues. In DNA, the CDR3 is TGTGCCAGCAGTCGACAGGCCTATGGGGAAAAACTGTTTTTT. This codes for CASSRQAYGEKLFF.

The gene calls are TRBV27 and TRBJ1-1; TRBD1 might be the D (5 bases). Germline V gene data show CDR1 as MNHEY and CDR2 as SMNVEV (reference sequence). V lost 5 bases and J lost 1, with 11 bases in between. This CDR3 spans 14 amino acids. Here the CDR3 reads CASSHNRRNTEAFF. For the CDR3, the DNA is TGTGCCAGCAGTCACAACAGGCGGAACACTGAAGCTTTCTTT.

The chain combines TRBV4-1 with TRBJ1-2; no firm D call. This CDR3 is 14 amino acids long. The germline V and J ends were trimmed by 1 base and 3 bases, with 9 bases remaining between them. CDR1 is MGHRA, CDR2 YSYEKL, per germline. The CDR3, as DNA: TGCGCCAGCAGCCAAGGTATGCGGGACTATGGCTACACCTTC. The encoded protein is CASSQGMRDYGYTF.

The rearrangement links TRBV7-6 to TRBJ1-3, with D unclear. Trimming left V 4 bases short and J 0 bases short, with 7 bases between. This CDR3 region has 14 residues. Germline CDR1 SGHVS, CDR2 FNYEAQ. The CDR3 spells CASSSGVSGNTIYF. The CDR3 nucleotides are TGTGCCAGCAGCTCAGGCGTCTCTGGAAACACCATATATTTT.

V and J are TRBV5-1 and TRBJ1-2; weak D call: TRBD1 (5 bases). CDR3 length: 17 residues. The germline V gene encodes CDR1 SGHRS and CDR2 YFSETQ. V gave up 0 bases and J gave up 4 bases, with 19 bases separating them. The chain's CDR3 is CASSLATGLQRGYGYTF. As DNA, the CDR3 is TGCGCCAGCAGCTTGGCAACGGGACTCCAGAGGGGCTATGGCTACACCTTC.